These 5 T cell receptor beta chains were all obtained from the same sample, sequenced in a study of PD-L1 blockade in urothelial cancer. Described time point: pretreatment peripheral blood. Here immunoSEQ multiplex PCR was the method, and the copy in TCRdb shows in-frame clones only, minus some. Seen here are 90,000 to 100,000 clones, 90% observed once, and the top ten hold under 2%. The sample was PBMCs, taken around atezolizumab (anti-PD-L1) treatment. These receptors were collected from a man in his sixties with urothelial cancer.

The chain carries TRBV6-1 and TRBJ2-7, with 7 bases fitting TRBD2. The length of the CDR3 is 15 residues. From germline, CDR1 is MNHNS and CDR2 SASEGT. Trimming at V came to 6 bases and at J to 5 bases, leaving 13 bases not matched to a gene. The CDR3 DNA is TGTGCCAGCAGAATGAGCGGGGCTTTGCCCGACGAGCAGTACTTC. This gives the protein CASRMSGALPDEQYF.

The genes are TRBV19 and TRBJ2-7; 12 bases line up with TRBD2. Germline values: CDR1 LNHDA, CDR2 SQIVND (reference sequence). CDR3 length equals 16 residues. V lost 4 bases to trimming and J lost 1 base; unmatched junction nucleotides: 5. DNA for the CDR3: TGTGCCAGTAGTAGGTTCCTAGCGGGAGGGTCCTACGAGCAGTACTTC. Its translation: CASSRFLAGGSYEQYF.

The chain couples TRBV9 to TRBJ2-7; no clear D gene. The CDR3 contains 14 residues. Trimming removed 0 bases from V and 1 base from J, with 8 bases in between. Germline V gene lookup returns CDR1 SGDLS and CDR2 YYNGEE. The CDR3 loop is CASSVDSLSYEQYF. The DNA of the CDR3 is TGTGCCAGCAGCGTAGACTCCCTATCCTACGAGCAGTACTTC. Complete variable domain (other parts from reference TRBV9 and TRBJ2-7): DSGVTQTPKHLITATGQRVTLRCSPRSGDLSVYWYQQSLDQGLQFLIQYYNGEERAKGNILERFSAQQFPDLHSELNLSSLELGDSALYFCASSVDSLSYEQYFGPGTRLTVT.

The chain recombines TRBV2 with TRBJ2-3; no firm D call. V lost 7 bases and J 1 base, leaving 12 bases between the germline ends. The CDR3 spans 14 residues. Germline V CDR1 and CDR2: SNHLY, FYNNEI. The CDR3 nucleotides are TGTGCCAGCAAACAAGACACAGGCACAGATACGCAGTATTTT. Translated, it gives CASKQDTGTDTQYF.

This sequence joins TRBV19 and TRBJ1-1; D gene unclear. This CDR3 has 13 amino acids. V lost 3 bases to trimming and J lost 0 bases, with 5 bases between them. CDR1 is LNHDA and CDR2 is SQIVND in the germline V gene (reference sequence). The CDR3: CASSMAVNTEAFF. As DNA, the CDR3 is TGTGCCAGTAGTATGGCGGTGAACACTGAAGCTTTCTTT.